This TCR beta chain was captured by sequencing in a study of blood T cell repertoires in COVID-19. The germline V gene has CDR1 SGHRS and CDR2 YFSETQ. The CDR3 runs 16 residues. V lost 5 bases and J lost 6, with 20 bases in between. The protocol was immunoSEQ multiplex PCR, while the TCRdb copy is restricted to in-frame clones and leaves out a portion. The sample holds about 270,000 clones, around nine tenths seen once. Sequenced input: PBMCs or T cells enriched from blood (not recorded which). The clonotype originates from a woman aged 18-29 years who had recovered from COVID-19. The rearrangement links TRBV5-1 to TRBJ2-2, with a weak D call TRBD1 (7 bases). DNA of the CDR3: TGCGCCAGCAGATCTCCCAGTACAGGGGAGGCCGGGGAGCTGTTTTTT. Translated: CASRSPSTGEAGELFF. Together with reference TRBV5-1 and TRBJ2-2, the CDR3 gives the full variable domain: KAGVTQTPRYLIKTRGQQVTLSCSPISGHRSVSWYQQTPGQGLQFLFEYFSETQRNKGNFPGRFSGRQFSNSRSEMNVSTLELGDSALYLCASRSPSTGEAGELFFGEGSRLTVL.